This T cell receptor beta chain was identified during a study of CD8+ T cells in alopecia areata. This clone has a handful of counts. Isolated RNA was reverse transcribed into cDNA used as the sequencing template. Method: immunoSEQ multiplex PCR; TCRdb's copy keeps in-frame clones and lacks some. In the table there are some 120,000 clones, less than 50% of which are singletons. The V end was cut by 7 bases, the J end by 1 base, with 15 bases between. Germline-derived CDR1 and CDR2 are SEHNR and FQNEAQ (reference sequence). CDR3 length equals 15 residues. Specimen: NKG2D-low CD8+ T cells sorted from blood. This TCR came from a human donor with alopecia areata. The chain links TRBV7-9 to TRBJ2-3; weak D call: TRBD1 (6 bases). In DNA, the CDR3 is TGTGCCAGCAACGGGTGGGACACCGGCACAGATACGCAGTATTTT. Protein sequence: CASNGWDTGTDTQYF.